This TCR beta chain was recorded in a study of blood T cell repertoires in COVID-19. At the level of the study: The United States, Italy and Spain provided the acute and convalescent COVID-19 samples. Sample material is recorded as cDNA or gDNA derived from T cells, B-cell-depleted T cells, or PBMCs.

Original handling: The authors estimated nucleated cell counts from reference gene primer amplification. TCRdb keeps only in-frame clones here, not all; method: immunoSEQ multiplex PCR. D and trimming come from the DNA, and the V and J calls and clone size come from that table. The data show around 120,000 clones, about 80% seen once. A remark on this clone: This sample also contains other DNA sequences that code for the same CDR3.

The germline CDR1 and CDR2 sequences are SGHTA and FQGNSA. The ends lost 1 base at V and 5 bases at J; junction bases unmatched: 0. CDR3 size: 15 residues. The sequenced material came from peripheral blood. This chain uses TRBV7-2 with TRBJ2-1; 12 nucleotides match TRBD2. The TCR comes from a man in his 70s with active or convalescent COVID-19. CDR3 sequence reads: CASSLGLAGDNEQFF. The CDR3 region has the DNA TGTGCCAGCAGCTTAGGACTAGCGGGAGACAATGAGCAGTTCTTC.